What follows are 9 T cell receptor beta chains derived from one specimen sequenced in a study of T cells in Graves' hyperthyroidism and ophthalmopathy. Amplification yielded TCR beta CDR3 regions, with RNA transcripts as the source. First-round RT-PCR targeting the TCR CDR3 was performed with the HTBI primer set. In TCRdb, the multiplex PCR reads were re-called with MiXCR into one record per CDR3 protein. The table lists under 650,000 distinct CDR3 sequences, under 20% of them singletons. The sample comprised blood. The source of these receptors is a woman aged 25 to 39 with Graves' hyperthyroidism.

Only a few counts were recorded for this clonotype. V gene TRBV5-6 combines with J gene TRBJ1-1, with D hard to call. The V gene lost 6 bases and the J gene lost 0 bases, with 15 bases spanning the gap. The CDR3 extends over 15 amino acids. Germline assignment: CDR1 SGHDT and CDR2 YYEEEE. The CDR3 region is CASNNVHGMNTEAFF. The CDR3 nucleotides read TGTGCCAGCAACAACGTACACGGCATGAACACTGAAGCTTTCTTT.

This clonotype was observed at least ten times. The J gene is TRBJ2-1, the V gene TRBV5-6, with TRBD2 matching 9 bases. V dropped 0 bases and J dropped 13; count of bases not matched to a gene: 2. Germline loops: CDR1 SGHDT, CDR2 YYEEEE. The CDR3 is 12 amino acids. CDR3 nucleotides: TGTGCCAGCAGCTTGGGCGGGACTAGCCAGTTCTTC. It codes for CASSLGGTSQFF.

As regards this clonotype: A read error may account for a junction end that differs from germline. V usage is TRBV6-2 or TRBV6-3 and J usage is TRBJ1-6, with TRBD1 as a possible D gene (6 bases). The CDR3 is 13 residues long. Germline V gives CDR1 MNHEY, CDR2 SVGEGT. CDR3 loop: CASSRDTNSLLHF. CDR3 nucleotides: TGTGCCAGCAGTCGGGACACCAATTCACTCCTCCACTTT.

In its sample, this clonotype was seen many times. One end of the junction fails to match germline, which may point to a read error. The chain couples TRBV28 to TRBJ2-1; D not resolved. Germline CDR1 MDHEN, CDR2 SYDVKM. This CDR3 is 15 amino acids long. For the CDR3, the DNA is TGTGCCAGCAGTTTAGATGTCCTCTCCTCCAATGAGCAGTTCTTC. Translated: CASSLDVLSSNEQFF.

The chain has TRBV6-2 or TRBV6-3 and TRBJ2-4; 7 bases line up with TRBD2. V was clipped by 6 bases and J by 0 bases; unmatched bases: 8. The CDR3 is 16 amino acids. Per the germline V gene, CDR1 is MNHEY and CDR2 is SVGEGT. CDR3 DNA sequence: TGTGCCAGCAGAGGGACTATCGGCCTAGCCAAAAACATTCAGTACTTC. It specifies CASRGTIGLAKNIQYF.

The chain links TRBV4-1 to TRBJ2-5; 7 nucleotides match TRBD1. CDR1 is MGHRA and CDR2 is YSYEKL in the germline V gene. V lost 0 bases, J lost 5 bases, and 3 bases stayed unmatched. This CDR3 region has 14 residues. CDR3 DNA sequence: TGCGCCAGCAGCCAAGAAGGGGGCCTGGAGACCCAGTACTTC. This sequence encodes CASSQEGGLETQYF.

This clonotype has at least ten counts. The rearrangement uses TRBV11-2 and TRBJ1-1; D ambiguous. V was pared by 11 bases and J by 0 bases, with 13 bases between. The CDR3 runs 13 residues. Germline V lookup: CDR1 SGHAT, CDR2 FQNNGV. CDR3 loop: CASSGTMNTEAFF. The DNA for the CDR3 is TGTGCCTCTTCGGGAACAATGAACACTGAAGCTTTCTTT.

This clonotype was picked up many times. The chain links TRBV7-9 to TRBJ2-3; 8 bases align to TRBD1. CDR1 and CDR2 from the germline V gene are SEHNR and FQNEAQ (reference sequence). After removal of 3 bases from V and 3 bases from J, the junction contained 8 bases not matched to a gene. This CDR3 region has 16 residues. The CDR3 DNA reads as TGTGCCAGCAGCTTCGGAGACAGGGGAAGGACAGATACGCAGTATTTT. This translates into CASSFGDRGRTDTQYF.

This clonotype was counted many times. The genes are TRBV28 and TRBJ2-1; perhaps TRBD2 as D (7 bases). Trimming shortened V by 9 bases and J by 1 base, and 13 bases separated the two germline ends. The CDR3 has 14 amino acids. Germline CDR1 MDHEN, CDR2 SYDVKM. The CDR3 loop is CASQGGASYNEQFF. CDR3 nucleotide sequence: TGTGCCAGTCAAGGGGGGGCTTCCTACAATGAGCAGTTCTTC.